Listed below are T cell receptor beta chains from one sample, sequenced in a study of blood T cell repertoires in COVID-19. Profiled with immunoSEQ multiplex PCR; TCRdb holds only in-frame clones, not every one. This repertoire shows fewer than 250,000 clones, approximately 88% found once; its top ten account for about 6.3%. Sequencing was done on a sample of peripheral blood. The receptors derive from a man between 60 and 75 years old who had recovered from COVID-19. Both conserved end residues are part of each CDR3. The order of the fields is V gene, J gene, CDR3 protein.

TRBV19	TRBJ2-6	CASSLLGLAGGSGANVLTF
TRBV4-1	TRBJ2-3	CASSQVGTRTPINTQYF
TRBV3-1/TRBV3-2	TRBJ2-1	CASSQRQRNEQFF
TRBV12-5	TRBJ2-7	CASAPRGGTYEQYF
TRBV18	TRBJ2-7	CASSPPSGSYEQYF
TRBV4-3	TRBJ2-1	CASSQDRGGQSEQFF
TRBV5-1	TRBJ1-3	CASSRTGPLHGGSGNTIYF
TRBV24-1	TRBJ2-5	CATSDPGLAGVRETQYF
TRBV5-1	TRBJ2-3	CASSASPTADTQYF
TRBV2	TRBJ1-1	CASSGSGWGNTEAFF
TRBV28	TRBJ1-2	CASSSGTGDSGYTF
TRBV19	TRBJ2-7	CASSIEGTPGYEQYF
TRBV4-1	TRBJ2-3	CASSQDRRGGVTDTQYF
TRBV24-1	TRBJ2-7	CATSYKAGGMTYEQYF
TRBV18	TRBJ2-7	CASSASQAPEQYF
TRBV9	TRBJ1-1	CASPAEAFF
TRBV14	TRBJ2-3	CASSQGLAGLNTQYF
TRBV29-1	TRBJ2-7	CSVEKLAMSSYEQYF
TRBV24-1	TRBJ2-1	CATSVGGLGIGSYNEQFF
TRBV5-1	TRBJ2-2	CASSLTGWTGELFF
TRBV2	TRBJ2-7	CASSPRRTGVSEQYF